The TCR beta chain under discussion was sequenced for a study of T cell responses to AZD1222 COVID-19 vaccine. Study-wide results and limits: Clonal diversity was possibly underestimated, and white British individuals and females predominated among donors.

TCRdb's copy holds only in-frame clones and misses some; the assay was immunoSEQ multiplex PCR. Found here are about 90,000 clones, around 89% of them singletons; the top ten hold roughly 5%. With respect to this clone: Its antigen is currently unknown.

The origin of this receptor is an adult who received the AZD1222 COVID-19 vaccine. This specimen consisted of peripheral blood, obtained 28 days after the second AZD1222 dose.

CDR3 nucleotides: TGTGCCAGTTCTGATTCGGGTCAGCCCCAGCATTTT. It encodes CASSDSGQPQHF. This chain joins TRBV6-5 and TRBJ1-5; no firm D call. The germline CDR1 and CDR2 sequences are MNHEY and SVGAGI. Between the trimmed V and J ends, which lost 9 bases and 6 bases, there was a span of 12 bases. This CDR3 has 12 amino acids.